Presented here are 12 T cell receptor beta chains from one specimen sequenced in a study of blood T cell repertoires in COVID-19. Sequencing used immunoSEQ multiplex PCR; TCRdb keeps in-frame clones, though not all of them. The table has some 250,000 clones, approximately 91% seen once. Material for sequencing was peripheral blood. The source of these receptors is a human donor in a cohort sampled during active COVID-19.

The chain has TRBV7-9 and TRBJ2-7; TRBD2 aligns across 7 bases. The V gene's germline CDR1 is SEHNR and CDR2 FQNEAQ (reference sequence). CDR3 length: 15 residues. V lost 3 bases, J lost 0 bases, and 5 bases stayed unmatched. CDR3 sequence: CASSLGGRSSYEQYF. CDR3 in DNA: TGTGCCAGCAGCTTGGGAGGGAGGAGCTCCTACGAGCAGTACTTC.

This chain uses TRBV7-2 with TRBJ1-3, with 9 bases matching TRBD1. V was clipped by 6 bases and J by 6 bases; unmatched bases: 9. The CDR3 runs to 15 residues. Per the germline V gene, CDR1 is SGHTA and CDR2 is FQGNSA. The CDR3 region is CASSPAQGALNTIYF. Here the CDR3 DNA reads TGTGCCAGCAGTCCCGCACAGGGGGCTCTAAACACCATATATTTT.

The chain recombines TRBV4-1 with TRBJ1-1, with a tentative D call TRBD1 (5 bases). In germline, CDR1 is MGHRA, CDR2 YSYEKL. The CDR3 loop spans 15 amino acids. The germline V and J ends were trimmed by 1 base and 0 bases, with 9 bases remaining between them. The CDR3 loop reads CASSQGHRLNTEAFF. The CDR3 DNA reads TGCGCCAGCAGCCAAGGACACAGGCTGAACACTGAAGCTTTCTTT.

This chain links TRBV18 with TRBJ2-1, with D possibly TRBD1 on 5 matching bases. This CDR3 has 13 residues. CDR1 and CDR2 (germline): KGHSH, LQKENI. V lost 3 bases and J 10 bases, leaving 13 bases between the germline ends. CDR3 sequence reads: CASSPPAWGEQFF. CDR3 in DNA: TGTGCCAGCTCACCCCCGGCTTGGGGCGAGCAGTTCTTC.

V is TRBV2 and J is TRBJ2-7; possibly TRBD1 for D (5 bases). The CDR3 extends over 11 amino acids. V was shortened by 6 bases and J by 7 bases, with 10 bases between the two germline ends. Per the germline V gene, CDR1 is SNHLY and CDR2 is FYNNEI. In DNA, the CDR3 is TGTGCCAGCAGGGGGCCGGAGGAGCAGTACTTC. It specifies CASRGPEEQYF.

The chain uses TRBV18 and TRBJ1-4; D uncertain. Looked up from germline, CDR1 is KGHSH and CDR2 is LQKENI. This CDR3 region has 14 residues. V gave up 6 bases and J gave up 7 bases, with 15 bases separating them. This chain's CDR3 is CASSTSGRTEKLFF. Written as DNA, the CDR3 is TGTGCCAGCTCTACTTCGGGGAGAACTGAAAAACTGTTTTTT.

This chain uses TRBV6-5 with TRBJ1-2; the match to TRBD1 covers 8 bases. The CDR3 sequence is 13 residues long. V dropped 7 bases and J dropped 8; count of bases not matched to a gene: 9. Per germline, CDR1 MNHEY and CDR2 SVGAGI. In nucleotides, the CDR3 is TGTGCCAGCACCCGGACAGGGAGGGAAGGCTACACCTTC. Protein product: CASTRTGREGYTF.

V gene TRBV27 combines with J gene TRBJ2-2; D not resolved. The V gene lost 1 base and the J gene lost 2 bases, with 8 bases spanning the gap. The CDR3 runs to 15 residues. Per the germline V gene, CDR1 is MNHEY and CDR2 is SMNVEV (reference sequence). CDR3 DNA sequence: TGTGCCAGCAGTTTATTCGGAGCCAACACCGGGGAGCTGTTTTTT. Translated: CASSLFGANTGELFF.

This clone appeared a single time. This chain links TRBV5-1 with TRBJ2-7, with a tentative D call TRBD2 (8 bases). The length of the CDR3 is 15 residues. Trimming left V 0 bases short and J 2 bases short, with 12 bases between. The germline V gene has CDR1 SGHRS and CDR2 YFSETQ. CDR3 loop: CASSLGQGLAYEQYF. The DNA of the CDR3 is TGCGCCAGCAGCTTGGGACAGGGACTAGCCTACGAGCAGTACTTC.

This chain links TRBV11-3 with TRBJ1-1; 9 bases are a match to TRBD1. The V segment lost 4 bases and the J segment 3 bases; nucleotides outside the gene matches: 3. The V gene's germline CDR1 is SGHNT and CDR2 YENEEA. The CDR3 runs 14 residues. CDR3 region: CASSSTGGDTEAFF. CDR3 nucleotides: TGTGCCAGCAGCTCGACAGGGGGAGACACTGAAGCTTTCTTT.

The V gene is TRBV14, the J gene TRBJ1-1; 7 bases fit TRBD1. The CDR3 spans 16 residues. Losses at the gene ends were 2 bases for V and 0 bases for J; bases not matched to a gene: 6. Per germline, CDR1 SGHDN and CDR2 FVKESK. The CDR3 sequence is CASSQRIQGLNTEAFF. CDR3 in DNA: TGTGCCAGCAGCCAAAGAATACAGGGGCTGAACACTGAAGCTTTCTTT.

J is TRBJ1-2 and V is TRBV18, with 7 bases aligning to TRBD1. The CDR3 length is 12 residues. The ends lost 4 bases at V and 6 bases at J; junction bases unmatched: 2. Germline CDR1 KGHSH, CDR2 LQKENI. The CDR3 sequence: CASSQGAHGYTF. The CDR3 bases are TGTGCCAGCTCACAGGGGGCCCATGGCTACACCTTC.